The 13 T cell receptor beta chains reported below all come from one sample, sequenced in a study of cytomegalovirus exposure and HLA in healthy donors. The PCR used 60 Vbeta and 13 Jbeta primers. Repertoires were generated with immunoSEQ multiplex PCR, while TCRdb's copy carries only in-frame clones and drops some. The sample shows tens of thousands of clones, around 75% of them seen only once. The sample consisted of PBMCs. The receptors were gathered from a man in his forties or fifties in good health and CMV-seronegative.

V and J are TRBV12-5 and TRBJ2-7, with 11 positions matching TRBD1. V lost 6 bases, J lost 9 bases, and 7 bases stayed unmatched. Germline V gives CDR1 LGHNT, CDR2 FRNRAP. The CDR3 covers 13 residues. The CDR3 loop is CASGDRGPAVQYF. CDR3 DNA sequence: TGTGCTAGTGGGGACAGGGGGCCGGCTGTGCAGTACTTC.

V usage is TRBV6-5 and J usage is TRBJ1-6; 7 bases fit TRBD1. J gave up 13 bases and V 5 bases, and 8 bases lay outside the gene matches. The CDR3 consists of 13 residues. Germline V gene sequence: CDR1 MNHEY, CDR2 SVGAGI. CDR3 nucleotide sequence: TGTGCCAGCAGTCTACAGGGGCCAGTCCCCCTCCACTTT. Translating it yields CASSLQGPVPLHF.

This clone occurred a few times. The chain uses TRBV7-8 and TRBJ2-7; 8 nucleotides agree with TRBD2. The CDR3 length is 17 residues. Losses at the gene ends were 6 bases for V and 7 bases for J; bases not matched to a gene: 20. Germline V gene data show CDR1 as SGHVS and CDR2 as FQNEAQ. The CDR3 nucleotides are TGTGCCAGCAGTTCAATTACCGGGACTAGGAGTCTGGGAGAGCAGTACTTC. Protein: CASSSITGTRSLGEQYF.

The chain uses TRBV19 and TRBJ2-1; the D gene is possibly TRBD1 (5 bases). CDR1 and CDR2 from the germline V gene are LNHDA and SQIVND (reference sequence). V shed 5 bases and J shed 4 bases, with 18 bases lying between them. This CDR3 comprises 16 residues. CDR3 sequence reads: CASSFDSRKGYNEQFF. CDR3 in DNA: TGTGCCAGTAGTTTCGACTCCCGAAAGGGGTACAATGAGCAGTTCTTC.

The CDR3 DNA reads TGTGCCAGCAGTTCCTATAGCCTCGAGCAGTACTTC. Translating gives CASSSYSLEQYF. The chain carries TRBV6-6 and TRBJ2-7; the D is unclear. Germline CDR1 MNHNY, CDR2 SVGAGI (reference sequence). The length of the CDR3 is 12 residues. V lost 4 bases and J lost 6, with 10 bases in between.

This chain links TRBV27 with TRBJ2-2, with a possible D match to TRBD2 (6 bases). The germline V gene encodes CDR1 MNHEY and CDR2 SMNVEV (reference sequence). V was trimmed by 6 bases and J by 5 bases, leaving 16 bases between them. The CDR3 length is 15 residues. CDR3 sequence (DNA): TGTGCCAGCAGCGTCGGGAGAGAGGTTACCGGGGAGCTGTTTTTT. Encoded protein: CASSVGREVTGELFF.

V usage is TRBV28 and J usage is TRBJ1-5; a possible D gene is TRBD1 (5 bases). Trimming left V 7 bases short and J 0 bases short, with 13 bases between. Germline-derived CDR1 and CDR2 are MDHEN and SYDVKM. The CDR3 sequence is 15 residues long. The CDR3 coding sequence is TGTGCCAGCACCGACGACAGAAATAGCAATCAGCCCCAGCATTTT. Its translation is CASTDDRNSNQPQHF. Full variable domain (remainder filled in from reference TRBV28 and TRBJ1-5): DVKVTQSSRYLVKRTGEKVFLECVQDMDHENMFWYRQDPGLGLRLIYFSYDVKMKEKGDIPEGYSVSREKKERFSLILESASTNQTSMYLCASTDDRNSNQPQHFGDGTRLSIL.

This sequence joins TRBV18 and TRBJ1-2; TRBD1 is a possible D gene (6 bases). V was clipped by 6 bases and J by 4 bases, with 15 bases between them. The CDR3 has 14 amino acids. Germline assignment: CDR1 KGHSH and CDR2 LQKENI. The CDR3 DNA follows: TGTGCCAGCTCTCCGGACAGTACCTCCTATGGCTACACCTTC. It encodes CASSPDSTSYGYTF. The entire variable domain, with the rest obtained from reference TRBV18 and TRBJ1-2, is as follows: NAGVMQNPRHLVRRRGQEARLRCSPMKGHSHVYWYRQLPEEGLKFMVYLQKENIIDESGMPKERFSAEFPKEGPSILRIQQVVRGDSAAYFCASSPDSTSYGYTFGSGTRLTVV.

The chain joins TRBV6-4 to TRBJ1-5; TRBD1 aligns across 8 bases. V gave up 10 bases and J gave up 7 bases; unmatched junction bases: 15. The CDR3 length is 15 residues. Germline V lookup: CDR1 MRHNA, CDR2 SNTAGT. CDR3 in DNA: TGTGCCAACAATAAAACCTCAGGGGGCGTACAGCCCCAGCATTTT. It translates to CANNKTSGGVQPQHF.

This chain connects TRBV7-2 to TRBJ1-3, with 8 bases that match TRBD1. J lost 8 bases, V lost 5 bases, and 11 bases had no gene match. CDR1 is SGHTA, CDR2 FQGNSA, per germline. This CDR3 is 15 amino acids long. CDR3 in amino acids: CASSPGQGDVYTIYF. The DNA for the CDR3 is TGTGCCAGCAGCCCCGGACAGGGCGATGTATACACCATATATTTT. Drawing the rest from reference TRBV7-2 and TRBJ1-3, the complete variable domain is GAGVSQSPSNKVTEKGKDVELRCDPISGHTALYWYRQSLGQGLEFLIYFQGNSAPDKSGLPSDRFSAERTGGSVSTLTIQRTQQEDSAVYLCASSPGQGDVYTIYFGEGSWLTVV.

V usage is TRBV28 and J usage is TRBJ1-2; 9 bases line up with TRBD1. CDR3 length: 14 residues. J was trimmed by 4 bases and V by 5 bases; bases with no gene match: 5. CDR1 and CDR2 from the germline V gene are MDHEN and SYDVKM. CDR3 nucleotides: TGTGCCAGCAGTCCAGGACAGGGGATCTATGGCTACACCTTC. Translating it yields CASSPGQGIYGYTF.

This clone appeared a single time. The CDR3 region is CASSLVGRGDTIYF. In nucleotides, the CDR3 is TGCGCCAGCAGCTTGGTGGGGCGCGGGGACACCATATATTTT. This chain joins TRBV5-1 and TRBJ1-3; possible D gene TRBD1, 5 bases. CDR3 size: 14 residues. V gave up 0 bases and J gave up 8 bases, with 12 bases separating them. Germline CDR1 is SGHRS and CDR2 is YFSETQ.

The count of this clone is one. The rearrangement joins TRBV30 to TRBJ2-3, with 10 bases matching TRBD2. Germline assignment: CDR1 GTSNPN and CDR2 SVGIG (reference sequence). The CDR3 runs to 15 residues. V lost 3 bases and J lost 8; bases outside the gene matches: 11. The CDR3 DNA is TGTGCCTGGAGCGCAGGGACTAGCGAAGGTGGTACGCAGTATTTT. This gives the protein CAWSAGTSEGGTQYF.